This T cell receptor beta chain was sequenced in a study of T cells in localized non-small cell lung cancer. Generated by immunoSEQ multiplex PCR, the TCRdb table keeps only in-frame clones and is missing some. This sample has tens of thousands of clones; under 95% occur once, and the top ten carry 12%. This CDR3 is 16 amino acids long. V gave up 2 bases and J gave up 1 base, with 12 bases separating them. CDR1 MNHNY and CDR2 SVGAGI come from the germline V gene (reference sequence). Study outcomes and limitations: In uninvolved adjacent lung, T cell clonality reached its highest value, exceeding tumor. The study detected a median 57 of the top 100 tumor clones in adjacent lung.

For this clone: Antigen specificity is unknown.

Material: peripheral blood mononuclear cells, obtained before any cancer treatment. The receptor's source is a female donor aged 60 or older with stage II lung adenocarcinoma. The genes are TRBV6-6 and TRBJ1-3, with D possibly being TRBD1 (6 bases). The CDR3 bases are TGTGCCAGCAGTTACACTGAAAGGGGGTCTGGAAACACCATATATTTT. This codes for CASSYTERGSGNTIYF.